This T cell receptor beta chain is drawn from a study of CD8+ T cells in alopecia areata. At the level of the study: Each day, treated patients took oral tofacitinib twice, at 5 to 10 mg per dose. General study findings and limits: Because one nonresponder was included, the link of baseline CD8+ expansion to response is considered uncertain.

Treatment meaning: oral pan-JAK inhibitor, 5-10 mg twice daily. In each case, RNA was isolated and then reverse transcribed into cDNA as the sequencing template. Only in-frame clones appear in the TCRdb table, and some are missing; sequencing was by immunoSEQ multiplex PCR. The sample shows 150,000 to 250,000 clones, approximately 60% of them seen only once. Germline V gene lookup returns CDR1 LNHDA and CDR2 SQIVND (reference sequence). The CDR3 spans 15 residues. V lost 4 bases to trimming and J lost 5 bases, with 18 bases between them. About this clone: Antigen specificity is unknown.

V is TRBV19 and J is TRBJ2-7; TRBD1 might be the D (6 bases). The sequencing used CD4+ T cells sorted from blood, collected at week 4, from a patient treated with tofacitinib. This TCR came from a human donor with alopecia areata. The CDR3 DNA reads TGTGCCAGTAGTAGGGCAGAGGGACACGGTGACGAGCAGTACTTC. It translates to CASSRAEGHGDEQYF.